A selection of T cell receptor beta chains follows, all from one sample in a study of blood T cell repertoires in COVID-19. This table comes from immunoSEQ multiplex PCR, and its TCRdb copy is limited to in-frame clones, with some not included. The repertoire holds around 75,000 clones, with about 85% as singletons. Sequences were obtained from peripheral blood. These receptors originate from a man between 45 and 60 years old with COVID-19, enrolled during active disease. Each CDR3 is given with its conserved first and last residue. The D gene is left open where the match is weak. Clone size, where shown, is once, few, many, or a class for clones that have expanded.

NA	TRBD1	TRBJ2-7	TRBV14	CASSQGADRGSYEQYF	TGTGCCAGCAGCCAAGGAGCGGACAGGGGGTCGTACGAGCAGTACTTC
NA	TRBD1	TRBJ1-2	TRBV2	CASSGGTGVGFGYTF	TGTGCCAGCAGTGGGGGGACAGGGGTAGGGTTTGGCTACACCTTC
NA	TRBD1	TRBJ1-2	TRBV30	CAWSVRQGDGYTF	TGTGCCTGGAGTGTAAGACAGGGAGATGGCTACACCTTC
NA	TRBD1	TRBJ2-3	TRBV10-2	CASDTGAPSTDTQYF	TGCGCCAGTGATACAGGGGCCCCTAGCACAGATACGCAGTATTTT
NA	TRBD1	TRBJ1-5	TRBV7-9	CASSWDRSQPQHF	TGTGCCAGCAGCTGGGACAGGTCGCAGCCCCAGCATTTT
once	NA	TRBJ1-5	TRBV30	CAWRRADRDNQPQHF	TGTGCCTGGAGGAGGGCAGACCGGGACAATCAGCCCCAGCATTTT
NA	NA	TRBJ2-7	TRBV3-1/TRBV3-2	CASSQGPAYEQYF	TGTGCCAGCAGCCAAGGTCCAGCCTACGAGCAGTACTTC
NA	NA	TRBJ2-3	TRBV10-3	CAISARETDTQYF	TGTGCCATCTCGGCCAGGGAAACAGATACGCAGTATTTT
few	NA	TRBJ2-1	TRBV2	CASSLGGLYNEQFF	TGTGCCAGCAGTTTGGGGGGACTCTACAATGAGCAGTTCTTC
NA	NA	TRBJ1-1	TRBV7-2	CASSLDWRVSTEAFF	TGTGCCAGCAGCTTAGATTGGCGGGTGAGCACTGAAGCTTTCTTT
NA	TRBD1	TRBJ1-2	TRBV29-1	CSVERTQDRDYGYTF	TGCAGCGTTGAAAGGACCCAGGACAGGGACTATGGCTACACCTTC
few	NA	TRBJ1-1	TRBV5-1	CASSLGGRNTEAFF	TGCGCCAGCAGCTTGGGGGGCAGGAACACTGAAGCTTTCTTT
NA	NA	TRBJ2-1	TRBV7-2	CASSSTGGAAYNEQFF	TGTGCCAGCAGCTCTACAGGGGGGGCTGCCTACAATGAGCAGTTCTTC
NA	NA	TRBJ2-7	TRBV11-2	CASSRGISYEQYF	TGTGCCAGCAGCCGAGGAATCTCCTACGAGCAGTACTTC
once	TRBD2	TRBJ2-7	TRBV7-9	CASSLARTRDYEQYF	TGTGCCAGCAGCTTAGCGCGGACTAGGGACTACGAGCAGTACTTC
once	TRBD2	TRBJ2-1	TRBV7-9	CASSLISGTHNEQFF	TGTGCCAGCAGCTTAATTAGCGGGACGCACAATGAGCAGTTCTTC
NA	TRBD2	TRBJ2-1	TRBV5-1	CASSPIGLAAGSEQFF	TGCGCCAGCAGCCCTATCGGACTAGCGGCTGGAAGTGAGCAGTTCTTC
NA	NA	TRBJ1-1	TRBV18	CASALFRENTEAFF	TGTGCCAGCGCCTTGTTTCGGGAGAACACTGAAGCTTTCTTT
NA	TRBD1	TRBJ1-4	TRBV19	CASSDRAREKLFF	TGTGCCAGTTCGGACAGGGCAAGGGAAAAACTGTTTTTT
NA	TRBD1	TRBJ2-5	TRBV4-3	CASSQESRGQTQYF	TGCGCCAGCAGCCAAGAGAGCAGGGGGCAGACCCAGTACTTC
NA	TRBD1	TRBJ2-7	TRBV29-1	CSVRDRGRGEQYF	TGCAGCGTCCGGGACAGGGGGCGAGGCGAGCAGTACTTC
NA	NA	TRBJ2-1	TRBV19	CASSIRDSFRSSYNEQFF	TGTGCCAGTAGTATTCGAGACAGCTTTCGTAGCTCCTACAATGAGCAGTTCTTC
NA	NA	TRBJ1-5	TRBV24-1	CATSDLAGGQPQHF	TGTGCCACCAGTGATTTGGCCGGAGGCCAGCCCCAGCATTTT
NA	TRBD2	TRBJ2-1	TRBV5-6	CASSTGLAGGFDDEQFF	TGTGCCAGCAGCACCGGACTAGCGGGAGGGTTTGACGATGAGCAGTTCTTC
NA	NA	TRBJ2-4	TRBV6-8	CASSRPVAKNIQYF	TGTGCCAGCAGTCGCCCAGTAGCCAAAAACATTCAGTACTTC
NA	TRBD1	TRBJ1-1	TRBV9	CASSLNDRANTEAFF	TGTGCCAGCAGCTTAAACGACAGGGCCAACACTGAAGCTTTCTTT
NA	TRBD1	TRBJ2-2	TRBV7-6	CASSRTGGSTGELFF	TGTGCCAGCAGTCGGACAGGGGGAAGCACCGGGGAGCTGTTTTTT
NA	TRBD1	TRBJ2-2	TRBV18	CASSLPTGDTGELFF	TGTGCCAGCTCACTCCCTACAGGGGACACCGGGGAGCTGTTTTTT
NA	TRBD1	TRBJ1-1	TRBV6-6	CASSQTEQGKNTEAFF	TGTGCCAGCAGCCAGACCGAACAGGGGAAGAACACTGAAGCTTTCTTT
NA	TRBD1	TRBJ2-2	TRBV10-2	CASNQPGTGHTGELFF	TGCGCCAGCAATCAGCCCGGGACAGGGCATACCGGGGAGCTGTTTTTT
NA	TRBD1	TRBJ1-2	TRBV29-1	CSVESDRGNIGYTF	TGCAGCGTTGAATCTGACAGGGGTAATATCGGCTACACCTTC
NA	NA	TRBJ1-1	TRBV5-1	CASRRIQGTEAFF	TGCGCCAGCCGGCGCATCCAGGGCACTGAAGCTTTCTTT
few	TRBD2	TRBJ2-2	TRBV29-1	CSVAPAGVGGELFF	TGCAGCGTTGCTCCAGCGGGAGTAGGAGGGGAGCTGTTTTTT
NA	NA	TRBJ1-5	TRBV2	CASSLQTGNQPQHF	TGTGCCAGCAGTCTACAGACAGGCAATCAGCCCCAGCATTTT
NA	NA	TRBJ1-6	TRBV11-3	CASSLTQNSPLHF	TGTGCCAGCAGCTTAACGCAGAATTCACCCCTCCACTTT
NA	TRBD1	TRBJ2-7	TRBV29-1	CSVESPDRSYEQYF	TGCAGCGTTGAATCTCCGGACAGGTCCTACGAGCAGTACTTC
NA	NA	TRBJ2-3	TRBV19	CASRTRDTDTQYF	TGTGCCAGCAGAACGCGGGACACAGATACGCAGTATTTT
NA	NA	TRBJ2-5	TRBV11-2	CASSLLSETQYF	TGTGCCAGCAGCCTGCTATCGGAGACCCAGTACTTC
NA	TRBD2	TRBJ2-7	TRBV5-1	CASRFLAGSYEQYF	TGCGCCAGCAGATTTCTAGCGGGAAGCTACGAGCAGTACTTC
once	TRBD2	TRBJ2-3	TRBV11-2	CASRATSGRGGLDTQYF	TGTGCCAGCAGGGCGACTAGCGGGAGGGGGGGCCTGGATACGCAGTATTTT
NA	TRBD2	TRBJ2-2	TRBV27	CASSRTSGRPLTGELFF	TGTGCCAGCAGTAGGACTAGCGGGAGACCATTAACTGGGGAGCTGTTTTTT
NA	TRBD2	TRBJ2-1	TRBV6-2/TRBV6-3	CASSYGTSGESSSYNEQFF	TGTGCCAGCAGTTACGGGACTAGCGGGGAATCAAGCTCCTACAATGAGCAGTTCTTC
NA	NA	TRBJ2-4	TRBV2	CASSEGGRVENIQYF	TGTGCCAGCAGTGAGGGGGGGCGCGTGGAAAACATTCAGTACTTC
NA	NA	TRBJ2-7	TRBV18	CASSPQRAGSYEQYF	TGTGCCAGCTCACCACAGCGTGCGGGGTCGTACGAGCAGTACTTC
NA	NA	TRBJ1-1	TRBV2	CASSYQANTEAFF	TGTGCCAGCAGTTATCAAGCGAACACTGAAGCTTTCTTT
NA	TRBD2	TRBJ2-1	TRBV5-4	CASSTGTSGSHDEQFF	TGTGCCAGCAGCACGGGGACTAGCGGGAGTCATGATGAGCAGTTCTTC
once	NA	TRBJ1-2	TRBV7-2	CASSLEGTLVNYGYTF	TGTGCCAGCAGCTTAGAAGGGACACTGGTGAACTATGGCTACACCTTC
few	TRBD2	TRBJ2-5	TRBV27	CASSPREGEFRETQYF	TGTGCCAGCAGTCCACGGGAGGGGGAGTTTCGAGAGACCCAGTACTTC
once	NA	TRBJ1-2	TRBV3-1/TRBV3-2	CASSQDSANYGYTF	TGTGCCAGCAGCCAAGACAGCGCTAACTATGGCTACACCTTC
few	NA	TRBJ2-1	TRBV20-1	CSASRTPQGRNEQFF	TGCAGTGCTAGTCGTACGCCTCAGGGTCGGAATGAGCAGTTCTTC
NA	TRBD2	TRBJ2-2	TRBV9	CASSLGLASNTGELFF	TGTGCCAGCAGCCTCGGACTAGCGAGCAACACCGGGGAGCTGTTTTTT
NA	NA	TRBJ2-1	TRBV3-1/TRBV3-2	CASSQGHRAYNEQFF	TGTGCCAGCAGCCAAGGTCACAGGGCCTACAATGAGCAGTTCTTC
NA	NA	TRBJ2-6	TRBV29-1	CSVAPVSGANVLTF	TGCAGCGTTGCGCCGGTCTCTGGGGCCAACGTCCTGACTTTC
NA	NA	TRBJ2-7	TRBV5-5	CARGGWEQYF	TGTGCCCGGGGTGGGTGGGAGCAGTACTTC